One sample yielded the 21 T cell receptor beta chains listed below, sequenced in a study of T cells in Graves' hyperthyroidism and ophthalmopathy (dated by TCRdb to the late 2010s). The library was built by means of multiplex PCR. Sequencing was performed on an Illumina HiSeq 2000. The TCR beta CDR3 regions were amplified from the RNA transcripts. A first-round RT-PCR of the TCR CDR3 used the HTBI primer set with the Qiagen OneStep RT-PCR kit. TCRdb handled the public reads itself, with Q25 trimming in fastp and clone calling in MiXCR, and kept productive beta chains. CDR3 protein duplicates are merged, each entry listing the most common genes and DNA. The sample has fewer than 850,000 distinct CDR3 sequences on record, roughly a sixth of them singletons. The ten largest clones add up to around 15% of the sample. Sequences were obtained from blood. These TCRs come from a man over 45 with Graves' hyperthyroidism.

This clonotype was observed many times. The chain recombines TRBV3-1 with TRBJ1-2; D is uncertain. Per germline, CDR1 LGHDT and CDR2 YNNKEL (reference sequence). The germline V and J ends were trimmed by 0 bases and 4 bases, with 9 bases remaining between them. This CDR3 comprises 14 residues. The CDR3 nucleotides are TGTGCCAGCAGCCAAGATTGGGAGGGCTATGGCTACACCTTC. Its protein product is CASSQDWEGYGYTF. Variable domain in full (rest from reference TRBV3-1 and TRBJ1-2): DTAVSQTPKYLVTQMGNDKSIKCEQNLGHDTMYWYKQDSKKFLKIMFSYNNKELIINETVPNRFSPKSPDKAHLNLHINSLELGDSAVYFCASSQDWEGYGYTFGSGTRLTVV.

This clonotype was seen ten or more times. V usage is TRBV7-2 and J usage is TRBJ2-2; 8 bases line up with TRBD2. CDR3 length: 16 residues. The junction had 15 bases not matched to a gene; V was cut back by 8 bases and J by 7 bases. Per the germline V gene, CDR1 is SGHTA and CDR2 is FQGNSA. The CDR3 loop is CASGAYAGGAGGELFF. CDR3 nucleotides: TGTGCCAGCGGAGCTTACGCGGGAGGAGCGGGCGGGGAGCTGTTTTTT. Variable domain in full (rest from reference TRBV7-2 and TRBJ2-2): GAGVSQSPSNKVTEKGKDVELRCDPISGHTALYWYRQSLGQGLEFLIYFQGNSAPDKSGLPSDRFSAERTGGSVSTLTIQRTQQEDSAVYLCASGAYAGGAGGELFFGEGSRLTVL.

At least ten counts were recorded for this clonotype. This chain links TRBV27 with TRBJ2-3; 7 bases match TRBD2. The CDR3 loop spans 15 amino acids. CDR1 and CDR2 (germline): MNHEY, SMNVEV (reference sequence). Trimming removed 1 base from V and 4 bases from J; junction bases left unmatched: 5. The CDR3 coding sequence is TGTGCCAGCAGTTTATTGAGGGAGGGCGCAGATACGCAGTATTTT. Translated, it gives CASSLLREGADTQYF.

This clonotype was recorded a few times. V and J are TRBV20-1 and TRBJ1-1; TRBD1 matches at 7 bases. Germline V CDR1 and CDR2: DFQATT, SNEGSKA (reference sequence). The CDR3 contains 13 residues. Unmatched junction bases numbered 17, after V lost 6 bases and J lost 13 bases. The CDR3 loop is CSAPGTHRTGDFF. CDR3 in DNA: TGCAGTGCGCCCGGGACTCATAGAACAGGGGATTTCTTT.

This clonotype was counted ten times or more. The rearrangement uses TRBV19 and TRBJ2-1; 9 bases are a match to TRBD2. The CDR3 extends over 16 amino acids. The V gene end was trimmed by 6 bases and the J gene end by 6 bases; junction bases not matched to a gene: 12. From germline, CDR1 is LNHDA and CDR2 SQIVND (reference sequence). The CDR3: CASRTRLADYSNEQFF. CDR3 coding DNA: TGTGCCAGTAGAACAAGACTAGCGGACTATTCCAATGAGCAGTTCTTC. Full variable domain (outside the CDR3, taken from reference TRBV19 and TRBJ2-1): DGGITQSPKYLFRKEGQNVTLSCEQNLNHDAMYWYRQDPGQGLRLIYYSQIVNDFQKGDIAEGYSVSREKKESFPLTVTSAQKNPTAFYLCASRTRLADYSNEQFFGPGTRLTVL.

This clonotype was observed at least ten times. V gene TRBV6-1 combines with J gene TRBJ2-2; the D gene could be TRBD1 or TRBD2 (5 bases each). Germline CDR1 MNHNS, CDR2 SASEGT. The CDR3 runs 14 residues. Trimming removed 7 bases from V and 3 bases from J, with 12 bases in between. The CDR3 region is CASKGDLYTGELFF. CDR3 DNA: TGTGCCAGCAAAGGGGACCTGTACACCGGGGAGCTGTTTTTT.

This clonotype showed up many times. The genes are TRBV28 and TRBJ2-3, with D perhaps TRBD1 or TRBD2 (5 bases each). CDR1 and CDR2 (germline): MDHEN, SYDVKM. Trimming shortened V by 2 bases and J by 3 bases, and 9 bases separated the two germline ends. This CDR3 region has 14 residues. The CDR3 loop is CASSLQGPTDTQYF. The CDR3 region has the DNA TGTGCCAGCAGTTTACAGGGACCAACAGATACGCAGTATTTT.

This clonotype was observed a handful of times. The CDR3 is CASSFGLAGPPGYNEQFF. CDR3 sequence (DNA): TGTGCCAGCAGTTTCGGACTAGCGGGGCCCCCTGGATACAATGAGCAGTTCTTC. This chain links TRBV28 with TRBJ2-1; 12 bases are shared with TRBD2. Trimming cost V 3 bases and J 4 bases; bases outside gene matches: 10. The CDR3 spans 18 residues. Per the germline V gene, CDR1 is MDHEN and CDR2 is SYDVKM. The full variable domain, rest sourced from reference TRBV28 and TRBJ2-1, is DVKVTQSSRYLVKRTGEKVFLECVQDMDHENMFWYRQDPGLGLRLIYFSYDVKMKEKGDIPEGYSVSREKKERFSLILESASTNQTSMYLCASSFGLAGPPGYNEQFFGPGTRLTVL.

This clonotype was counted a few times. V usage is TRBV5-1 and J usage is TRBJ1-1; D is uncertain. Between the trimmed V and J ends, which lost 0 bases and 0 bases, there was a span of 9 bases. The CDR3 is 15 residues long. From germline, CDR1 is SGHRS and CDR2 YFSETQ. The CDR3 loop reads CASSLGVDMNTEAFF. DNA for the CDR3: TGCGCCAGCAGCTTGGGGGTCGACATGAACACTGAAGCTTTCTTT.

This clonotype was seen repeatedly, ten times or more. The V and J genes are TRBV28 and TRBJ2-7; D is unresolved. From germline, CDR1 is MDHEN and CDR2 SYDVKM. Between the trimmed V and J ends, which lost 1 base and 5 bases, there was a span of 12 bases. This CDR3 is built from 14 residues. CDR3 coding DNA: TGTGCCAGCAGTTTATTCGGTGAAGTCCACGAGCAGTACTTC. It is translated as CASSLFGEVHEQYF. Full variable domain (rest looked up from reference TRBV28 and TRBJ2-7): DVKVTQSSRYLVKRTGEKVFLECVQDMDHENMFWYRQDPGLGLRLIYFSYDVKMKEKGDIPEGYSVSREKKERFSLILESASTNQTSMYLCASSLFGEVHEQYFGPGTRLTVT.

This clonotype appeared many times. The V gene is TRBV20-1, the J gene TRBJ2-3; D may be TRBD1 (6 bases). CDR1 and CDR2 (germline): DFQATT, SNEGSKA (reference sequence). The CDR3 runs 16 residues. V lost 6 bases and J lost 0, with 19 bases in between. The CDR3 region is CSAQGYGGLSTDTQYF. The CDR3 DNA sequence: TGCAGTGCCCAGGGGTACGGCGGTCTGAGCACAGATACGCAGTATTTT.

In this sample, this clonotype turned up many times. The rearrangement uses TRBV19 and TRBJ2-2; D is ambiguous. This CDR3 contains 17 residues. Trimming left V 5 bases short and J 4 bases short, with 20 bases between. The germline V gene encodes CDR1 LNHDA and CDR2 SQIVND (reference sequence). This CDR3 reads CASSSWAVRTLTGELFF. In DNA, the CDR3 is TGTGCCAGTAGTTCTTGGGCGGTTCGAACCCTCACCGGGGAGCTGTTTTTT. The whole variable domain, filled in from reference TRBV19 and TRBJ2-2, reads DGGITQSPKYLFRKEGQNVTLSCEQNLNHDAMYWYRQDPGQGLRLIYYSQIVNDFQKGDIAEGYSVSREKKESFPLTVTSAQKNPTAFYLCASSSWAVRTLTGELFFGEGSRLTVL.

At least ten counts were recorded for this clonotype. This chain joins TRBV6-1 and TRBJ2-7; no clear D. Trimming stripped 4 bases from V and 0 bases from J, with 13 bases between. Germline CDR1 is MNHNS and CDR2 is SASEGT. This CDR3 is built from 15 residues. The CDR3 bases are TGTGCCAGCAGTGTTGACCCCTATTTCTCCTACGAGCAGTACTTC. Residues: CASSVDPYFSYEQYF.

This clonotype has at least ten counts. The rearrangement joins TRBV11-2 to TRBJ2-1; a possible D gene is TRBD1 (5 bases). Germline CDR1 reads SGHAT; CDR2 reads FQNNGV. The CDR3 spans 16 residues. Trimming cost V 5 bases and J 0 bases, with 14 bases left between them. The CDR3 DNA follows: TGTGCCAGCAGCCGAATCAGGGATAGCTCCTACAATGAGCAGTTCTTC. This gives the protein CASSRIRDSSYNEQFF. Combining the CDR3 with reference TRBV11-2 and TRBJ2-1 gives the whole variable domain EAGVAQSPRYKIIEKRQSVAFWCNPISGHATLYWYQQILGQGPKLLIQFQNNGVVDDSQLPKDRFSAERLKGVDSTLKIQPAKLEDSAVYLCASSRIRDSSYNEQFFGPGTRLTVL.

This clonotype showed up many times. The chain combines TRBV10-1 with TRBJ2-7, with TRBD1 matching 7 bases. Germline-derived CDR1 and CDR2 are WNHNN and SYGVQD (reference sequence). CDR3 length equals 14 residues. With V trimmed by 5 bases and J by 2 bases, 6 bases remained unmatched. CDR3 DNA: TGCGCCAGCAGTCCGACTCAGGGGGCCTACGAGCAGTACTTC. The encoded protein is CASSPTQGAYEQYF.

This clonotype occurred a few times. The chain couples TRBV5-1 to TRBJ2-7; TRBD2 matches at 9 bases. The CDR3 runs 14 residues. The ends lost 5 bases at V and 1 base at J; junction bases unmatched: 4. Germline V gene data show CDR1 as SGHRS and CDR2 as YFSETQ. The DNA of the CDR3 is TGCGCCAGCAGAGCGGGGGGCGCGTCCTACGAGCAGTACTTC. As protein: CASRAGGASYEQYF.

This clonotype was seen ten or more times. The J gene is TRBJ2-1, the V gene TRBV11-2, with D unclear. V was clipped by 3 bases and J by 8 bases, with 8 bases between them. The CDR3 length is 12 residues. Per germline, CDR1 SGHAT and CDR2 FQNNGV. The DNA for the CDR3 is TGTGCCAGCAGCTTCGGGTCTGATGAGCAGTTCTTC. It yields the protein CASSFGSDEQFF.

This clonotype was seen repeatedly, ten times or more. V usage is TRBV6-2 or TRBV6-3 and J usage is TRBJ2-7; D possibly uses TRBD1 or TRBD2 (5 bases each). In germline, CDR1 is MNHEY, CDR2 SVGEGT. Trimming removed 5 bases at V and 5 bases at J, with 16 bases between. This CDR3 has 14 residues. CDR3 amino acids: CASSPPEGIDEQYF. For the CDR3, the DNA is TGTGCCAGCAGTCCCCCCGAGGGGATCGACGAGCAGTACTTC.

This clonotype has a count of ten or more. The rearrangement uses TRBV18 and TRBJ2-1; 9 bases agree with TRBD1. Germline CDR1 KGHSH, CDR2 LQKENI. With 2 bases clipped from V and 7 bases from J, the junction kept 6 bases outside the gene matches. The length of the CDR3 is 15 residues. CDR3 protein: CASSPKQGARNEQFF. The DNA for the CDR3 is TGTGCCAGCTCACCAAAACAGGGGGCAAGGAATGAGCAGTTCTTC.

This clonotype appeared many times. This sequence joins TRBV2 and TRBJ1-5; 7 bases align to TRBD1. Germline V gene sequence: CDR1 SNHLY, CDR2 FYNNEI. This CDR3 comprises 14 residues. Trimming at V came to 2 bases and at J to 7 bases, leaving 5 bases not matched to a gene. The CDR3 loop is CASSERQGLQPQHF. CDR3 coding DNA: TGTGCCAGCAGTGAAAGACAGGGCTTGCAGCCCCAGCATTTT.

The sample holds many counts of this clonotype. The chain links TRBV28 to TRBJ2-5; D possibly corresponds to TRBD1 (6 bases). This CDR3 region has 18 residues. The V and J ends lost 5 bases and 2 bases respectively, with 24 bases between them. Germline V lookup: CDR1 MDHEN, CDR2 SYDVKM. This chain's CDR3 is CASSTFRDSRDTQETQYF. The CDR3 DNA follows: TGTGCCAGCAGTACTTTTAGAGATTCTAGGGACACTCAAGAGACCCAGTACTTC.